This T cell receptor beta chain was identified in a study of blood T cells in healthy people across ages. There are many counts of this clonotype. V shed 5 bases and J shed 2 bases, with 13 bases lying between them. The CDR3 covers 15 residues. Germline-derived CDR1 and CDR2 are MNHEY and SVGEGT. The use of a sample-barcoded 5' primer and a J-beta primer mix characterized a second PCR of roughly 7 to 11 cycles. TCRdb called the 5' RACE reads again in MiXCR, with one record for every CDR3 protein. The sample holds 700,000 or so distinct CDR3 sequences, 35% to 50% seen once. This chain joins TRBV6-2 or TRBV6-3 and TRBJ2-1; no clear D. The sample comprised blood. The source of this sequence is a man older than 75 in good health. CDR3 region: CASSPAGHTYNEQFF. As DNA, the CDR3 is TGTGCCAGCAGTCCCGCTGGGCATACCTACAATGAGCAGTTCTTC.